Listed below are T cell receptor beta chains from one sample, sequenced in a study of T cell responses to AZD1222 COVID-19 vaccine. The repertoire was sequenced with immunoSEQ multiplex PCR; TCRdb's copy has only in-frame clones and lacks some. The sample contains more than 75,000 clones, 80% to 90% of which appear only once. Sequencing used peripheral blood, obtained 28 days after the second AZD1222 dose. The receptors were gathered from an adult who received the AZD1222 COVID-19 vaccine. The CDR3 runs from the conserved cysteine through the conserved F or W. A D gene is named only where the DNA matches it firmly. Size values are once, few and many counts, or a class for expanded clones, and some rows have none.

v_call	d_call	j_call	clone_size	cdr3_nt	cdr3_aa
TRBV25-1	NA	TRBJ2-2	NA	TGTGCCAGCAGCAGCCCGTCGAACACCGGGGAGCTGTTTTTT	CASSSPSNTGELFF
TRBV5-1	TRBD1	TRBJ2-5	NA	TGCGCCAGCAGCTCGCAGGGACAGGGGGTCCGAGAGACCCAGTACTTC	CASSSQGQGVRETQYF
TRBV6-5	TRBD1	TRBJ2-4	NA	TGTGCCAGCAGTAGGACAGGGGACGGGAACATTCAGTACTTC	CASSRTGDGNIQYF
TRBV28	NA	TRBJ1-6	NA	TGTGCCAGCAGTTTCCTCACGACTTTAACAGATTCACCCCTCCACTTT	CASSFLTTLTDSPLHF
TRBV2	NA	TRBJ1-2	once	TGTGCCACCCGGCCGGGACCTGAAACTTTGGGCTACACCTTC	CATRPGPETLGYTF
TRBV7-2	TRBD1	TRBJ1-2	NA	TGTGCCAGCAGCCCCCCAGGGGGCGCGTTTGGCTACACCTTC	CASSPPGGAFGYTF
TRBV7-8	TRBD2	TRBJ2-7	NA	TGTGCCAGCAGCTCCCCGGGACTAGCGGGCTTCCGTAACGAGCAGTACTTC	CASSSPGLAGFRNEQYF
TRBV13	TRBD2	TRBJ2-3	NA	TGTGCCAGCAGCTTAAAGGGCGGGGGACGCACAGATACGCAGTATTTT	CASSLKGGGRTDTQYF
TRBV6-6	NA	TRBJ1-3	once	TGTGCCAGCAGTTACTCGGCAGCTGGAAACACCATATATTTT	CASSYSAAGNTIYF
TRBV7-7	NA	TRBJ2-1	NA	TGTGCTAGCAGCTTAGGGGGGACTCAGAATGAGCAGTTCTTC	CASSLGGTQNEQFF
TRBV6-5	NA	TRBJ2-7	NA	TGTGCCAGCAGACCTTTCCCGGACTCATACTACGAGCAGTACTTC	CASRPFPDSYYEQYF